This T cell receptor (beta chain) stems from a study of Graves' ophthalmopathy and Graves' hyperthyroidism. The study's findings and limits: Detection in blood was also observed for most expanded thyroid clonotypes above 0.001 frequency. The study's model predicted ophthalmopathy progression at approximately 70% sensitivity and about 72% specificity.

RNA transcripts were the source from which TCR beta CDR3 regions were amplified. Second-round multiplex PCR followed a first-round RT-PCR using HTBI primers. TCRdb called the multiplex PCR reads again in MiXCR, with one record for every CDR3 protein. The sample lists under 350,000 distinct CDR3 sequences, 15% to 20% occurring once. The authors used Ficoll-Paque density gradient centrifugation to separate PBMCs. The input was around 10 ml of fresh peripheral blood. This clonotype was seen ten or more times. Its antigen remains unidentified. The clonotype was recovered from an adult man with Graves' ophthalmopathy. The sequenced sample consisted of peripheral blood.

The CDR3 spells CASSLRLAGPASNTGELFF. CDR3 in DNA: TGTGCCAGCAGTTTAAGGCTAGCGGGACCGGCGTCGAACACCGGGGAGCTGTTTTTT. The chain is built from TRBV12-3 or TRBV12-4 and TRBJ2-2; 9 bases are shared with TRBD2. The length of the CDR3 is 19 residues. Trimming removed 2 bases from V and 0 bases from J; junction bases left unmatched: 10.